The 27 T cell receptor beta chains reported below all come from one sample, sequenced in a study of blood T cell repertoires in COVID-19. The data were produced by immunoSEQ multiplex PCR, yet TCRdb's version contains in-frame clones alone and is incomplete. The sample includes fewer than 450,000 clones, 70% to 90% of them seen just once. Sequencing was performed on PBMCs or T cells enriched from blood (not recorded which). These TCRs come from a woman aged 40 to 55 with acute COVID-19.

This chain joins TRBV27 and TRBJ1-1; D uncertain. With 3 bases removed from V and 0 bases from J, the gap between germline ends came to 5 bases. CDR1 MNHEY and CDR2 SMNVEV come from the germline V gene (reference sequence). The CDR3 covers 13 residues. DNA of the CDR3: TGTGCCAGCAGTTTTTACATGAACACTGAAGCTTTCTTT. It encodes CASSFYMNTEAFF.

The chain carries TRBV15 and TRBJ2-5, with D perhaps matching TRBD2 (6 bases). CDR3 length: 14 amino acids. CDR1 and CDR2 (germline): LNHNV, YYDKDF (reference sequence). V gave up 5 bases and J gave up 1 base, with 11 bases separating them. Here the CDR3 DNA reads TGTGCCACCAGCCCTGGAGGGAGCCAAGAGACCCAGTACTTC. Protein sequence: CATSPGGSQETQYF.

The chain links TRBV12-3 or TRBV12-4 to TRBJ2-3; D gene ambiguous. This CDR3 is 13 amino acids long. Between the trimmed V and J ends, which lost 5 bases and 5 bases, there was a span of 11 bases. The CDR3 spells CASSGLMRDTQYF. CDR3 DNA: TGTGCCAGCAGTGGGCTCATGCGAGATACGCAGTATTTT.

The chain has TRBV2 and TRBJ2-2, with a possible D match to TRBD2 (5 bases). Germline V CDR1 and CDR2: SNHLY, FYNNEI. Trimming took off 7 bases at V and 5 bases at J, with 14 bases between the two ends. The CDR3 extends over 14 amino acids. CDR3 sequence (DNA): TGTGCCAGCACAGGATTGGGAGAAACCGGGGAGCTGTTTTTT. It yields the protein CASTGLGETGELFF.

The chain is built from TRBV6-5 and TRBJ2-5; 7 bases align to TRBD1. CDR3 size: 13 residues. V shed 6 bases, J shed 1 base, and the junction held 2 bases outside the gene matches. Germline V gives CDR1 MNHEY, CDR2 SVGAGI. The DNA of the CDR3 is TGTGCCAGCAGGGGGGACAGCCAAGAGACCCAGTACTTC. Protein sequence: CASRGDSQETQYF.

This chain connects TRBV30 to TRBJ2-6; D possibly corresponds to TRBD1 (6 bases). The CDR3 is made up of 17 amino acids. Per the germline V gene, CDR1 is GTSNPN and CDR2 is SVGIG (reference sequence). V lost 6 bases and J 0 bases, leaving 18 bases between the germline ends. The chain's CDR3 is CACPRYRVNSGANVLTF. The DNA of the CDR3 is TGTGCCTGTCCGCGGTACAGGGTAAACTCTGGGGCCAACGTCCTGACTTTC.

Here the CDR3 reads CASSSSTSLGTGELFF. CDR3 sequence (DNA): TGTGCCAGCAGTTCCTCCACTAGTCTGGGCACCGGGGAGCTGTTTTTT. The V gene is TRBV27, the J gene TRBJ2-2; weak D call: TRBD2 (5 bases). Trimming shortened V by 4 bases and J by 4 bases, and 16 bases separated the two germline ends. There are 16 residues in the CDR3. CDR1 MNHEY and CDR2 SMNVEV come from the germline V gene (reference sequence).

This rearrangement joins TRBV5-1 to TRBJ2-5; 10 nucleotides line up with TRBD2. V was pared by 4 bases and J by 3 bases, with 6 bases of the junction left unmatched. Germline lookup yields CDR1 SGHRS and CDR2 YFSETQ. The CDR3 is 15 residues long. CDR3 in DNA: TGCGCCAGCAGCCCCAGCGGGGGGGCCGAAGAGACCCAGTACTTC. Translation gives CASSPSGGAEETQYF.

The chain is built from TRBV15 and TRBJ1-1; D remains ambiguous. The CDR3 covers 15 residues. V shed 1 base and J shed 1 base, with 10 bases lying between them. From germline, CDR1 is LNHNV and CDR2 YYDKDF (reference sequence). CDR3 amino acids: CATSRGLNANTEAFF. CDR3 nucleotides: TGTGCCACCAGCAGAGGCCTAAATGCGAACACTGAAGCTTTCTTT.

V is TRBV4-2 and J is TRBJ1-2, with TRBD1 identical over 7 bases. The V segment lost 0 bases and the J segment 2 bases; nucleotides outside the gene matches: 3. Germline V lookup: CDR1 LGHNA, CDR2 YNFKEQ. This CDR3 has 15 amino acids. In DNA, the CDR3 is TGTGCCAGCAGCCAAGAAAGGGGGCCGAACTATGGCTACACCTTC. Amino acids: CASSQERGPNYGYTF.

This clone was seen a single time. The chain uses TRBV7-8 and TRBJ2-3; 7 bases agree with TRBD2. The CDR3 loop spans 16 amino acids. Per the germline V gene, CDR1 is SGHVS and CDR2 is FQNEAQ. V dropped 1 base and J dropped 2; count of bases not matched to a gene: 6. This CDR3 reads CASSLVSGADTDTQYF. CDR3 nucleotide sequence: TGTGCCAGCAGCTTAGTGAGCGGGGCGGACACAGATACGCAGTATTTT.

The rearrangement uses TRBV4-2 and TRBJ2-2; 9 bases align to TRBD2. CDR1 and CDR2 (germline): LGHNA, YNFKEQ. The CDR3 has 17 residues. Germline trimming cut 0 bases from V and 6 bases from J; bases unmatched to any gene: 8. The CDR3 region is CASSQDLRRGGPGELFF. The CDR3 nucleotides read TGTGCCAGCAGCCAAGATCTTCGGCGGGGGGGCCCCGGGGAGCTGTTTTTT.

This chain links TRBV2 with TRBJ1-3, with D perhaps TRBD1 (5 bases). In germline, CDR1 is SNHLY, CDR2 FYNNEI. V dropped 1 base and J dropped 4 bases, with 11 bases sitting between them. The CDR3 totals 15 residues. In DNA, the CDR3 is TGTGCCAGCAGTGAAGGCGGGGCTGCAGGAAACACCATATATTTT. This codes for CASSEGGAAGNTIYF.

This chain links TRBV4-1 with TRBJ1-2; a possible D gene is TRBD1 (5 bases). This CDR3 is 16 amino acids long. V was pared by 2 bases and J by 0 bases, with 13 bases between. Germline-derived CDR1 and CDR2 are MGHRA and YSYEKL. This CDR3 is CASSQSGAGSNYGYTF. Here the CDR3 DNA reads TGCGCCAGCAGCCAAAGTGGGGCAGGGTCTAACTATGGCTACACCTTC.

V and J are TRBV30 and TRBJ1-1; 8 nucleotides match TRBD1. The J segment lost 1 base and the V segment lost 2 bases, leaving 3 bases of the junction unmatched. This CDR3 comprises 14 residues. In germline, CDR1 is GTSNPN, CDR2 SVGIG (reference sequence). CDR3 loop: CAWSMDRANTEAFF. CDR3 bases: TGTGCCTGGAGTATGGACAGGGCGAACACTGAAGCTTTCTTT.

The V call is TRBV7-9, the J call TRBJ2-5, with D uncertain. Deletions cut 1 base from V and 6 bases from J, with 6 bases between. This CDR3 contains 12 residues. From germline, CDR1 is SEHNR and CDR2 FQNEAQ (reference sequence). DNA for the CDR3: TGTGCCAGCAGCTTAGACTTGAAGACCCAGTACTTC. It yields the protein CASSLDLKTQYF.

This chain uses TRBV6-5 with TRBJ1-2; D call uncertain. The germline V gene has CDR1 MNHEY and CDR2 SVGAGI. V lost 4 bases and J 7 bases, leaving 16 bases between the germline ends. The CDR3 sequence is 14 residues long. The CDR3 bases are TGTGCCAGCAGTTCAGAGGGATCCAACGGTGGCTACACCTTC. Translation gives CASSSEGSNGGYTF.

This chain links TRBV5-4 with TRBJ1-2, with TRBD1 matching over 7 bases. After removal of 4 bases from V and 4 bases from J, the junction contained 10 bases not matched to a gene. The CDR3 is made up of 15 amino acids. Per germline, CDR1 SGHNT and CDR2 YYREEE (reference sequence). CDR3 bases: TGTGCCAGCAGCCCAGAGGGGACAGCCATCTATGGCTACACCTTC. Translated, it gives CASSPEGTAIYGYTF. The full variable domain, rest sourced from reference TRBV5-4 and TRBJ1-2, is ETGVTQSPTHLIKTRGQQVTLRCSSQSGHNTVSWYQQALGQGPQFIFQYYREEENGRGNFPPRFSGLQFPNYSSELNVNALELDDSALYLCASSPEGTAIYGYTFGSGTRLTVV.

This chain uses TRBV6-1 with TRBJ1-5; the D gene is possibly TRBD1 (6 bases). The V and J ends lost 3 bases and 6 bases respectively, with 9 bases between them. This CDR3 spans 13 amino acids. Germline V gene lookup returns CDR1 MNHNS and CDR2 SASEGT. The CDR3 spells CASSDRGSQPQHF. CDR3 DNA sequence: TGTGCCAGCAGTGACAGGGGAAGTCAGCCCCAGCATTTT.

The V gene is TRBV5-1, the J gene TRBJ2-7; 14 nucleotides line up with TRBD2. Germline V gives CDR1 SGHRS, CDR2 YFSETQ. This CDR3 contains 17 residues. With 4 bases clipped from V and 2 bases from J, the junction kept 8 bases outside the gene matches. CDR3 bases: TGCGCCAGCAGCGCCGGACTAGCGGGGGGTCTAACCTACGAGCAGTACTTC. It translates to CASSAGLAGGLTYEQYF. Together with reference TRBV5-1 and TRBJ2-7, the CDR3 gives the full variable domain: KAGVTQTPRYLIKTRGQQVTLSCSPISGHRSVSWYQQTPGQGLQFLFEYFSETQRNKGNFPGRFSGRQFSNSRSEMNVSTLELGDSALYLCASSAGLAGGLTYEQYFGPGTRLTVT.

The rearrangement uses TRBV11-2 and TRBJ2-2; no clear D. Germline V gene lookup returns CDR1 SGHAT and CDR2 FQNNGV. With 0 bases removed from V and 1 base from J, the gap between germline ends came to 9 bases. CDR3 length equals 16 residues. CDR3 bases: TGTGCCAGCAGCTTAGACCGTTCGGGGAACACCGGGGAGCTGTTTTTT. Encoded protein: CASSLDRSGNTGELFF.

The rearrangement joins TRBV5-1 to TRBJ1-1; D uncertain. The CDR3 loop spans 16 amino acids. Germline loops: CDR1 SGHRS, CDR2 YFSETQ. V lost 3 bases, J lost 5 bases, and 20 bases lay in between. The CDR3: CASSSTQTGSLTEAFF. CDR3 sequence (DNA): TGCGCCAGCAGCTCCACCCAGACCGGGTCCTTGACTGAAGCTTTCTTT. Drawing the rest from reference TRBV5-1 and TRBJ1-1, the complete variable domain is KAGVTQTPRYLIKTRGQQVTLSCSPISGHRSVSWYQQTPGQGLQFLFEYFSETQRNKGNFPGRFSGRQFSNSRSEMNVSTLELGDSALYLCASSSTQTGSLTEAFFGQGTRLTVV.

The rearrangement uses TRBV23-1 and TRBJ1-3; 7 bases map to TRBD1. TRBV23-1 is classed as an ORF, of uncertain function. CDR3 length equals 16 residues. The V gene end was trimmed by 4 bases and the J gene end by 6 bases; junction bases not matched to a gene: 12. The CDR3 is CASSRNPPGGINTIYF. The CDR3 DNA sequence: TGCGCCAGCAGTCGGAACCCGCCAGGGGGTATAAACACCATATATTTT.

The chain employs TRBV9 and TRBJ2-3, with D possibly being TRBD1 (6 bases). Germline V gives CDR1 SGDLS, CDR2 YYNGEE. The CDR3 is 15 amino acids. Trimming cost V 4 bases and J 2 bases, with 14 bases left between them. CDR3 residues: CASSLQGLVTDTQYF. Written as DNA, the CDR3 is TGTGCCAGCAGCCTACAGGGTTTGGTCACAGATACGCAGTATTTT.

The chain is built from TRBV4-2 and TRBJ2-3, with TRBD1 identical over 10 bases. Germline CDR1 and CDR2: LGHNA and YNFKEQ. The CDR3 sequence is 17 residues long. V shed 2 bases and J 3 bases; nucleotides not matched to a gene: 8. The CDR3 is CASSQRVGQGGTDTQYF. For the CDR3, the DNA is TGTGCCAGCAGCCAAAGGGTAGGACAGGGGGGGACAGATACGCAGTATTTT.

V usage is TRBV14 and J usage is TRBJ2-3; 7 bases match TRBD1. With 3 bases clipped from V and 6 bases from J, the junction kept 9 bases outside the gene matches. This CDR3 is built from 15 residues. From germline, CDR1 is SGHDN and CDR2 FVKESK. The CDR3 loop reads CASSQRQGAYDTQYF. DNA of the CDR3: TGTGCCAGCAGCCAGAGACAGGGAGCGTACGATACGCAGTATTTT. Full variable domain (remainder filled in from reference TRBV14 and TRBJ2-3): EAGVTQFPSHSVIEKGQTVTLRCDPISGHDNLYWYRRVMGKEIKFLLHFVKESKQDESGMPNNRFLAERTGGTYSTLKVQPAELEDSGVYFCASSQRQGAYDTQYFGPGTRLTVL.

The chain recombines TRBV7-8 with TRBJ2-5; D may be TRBD2 (5 bases). Trimming pared 0 bases from V and 0 bases from J, leaving 14 bases between. Germline values: CDR1 SGHVS, CDR2 FQNEAQ. This CDR3 is built from 17 residues. CDR3: CASSLAQLSGYQETQYF. The CDR3, as DNA: TGTGCCAGCAGCTTAGCGCAACTTTCGGGGTACCAAGAGACCCAGTACTTC.